A single sample is the source of the 13 T cell receptor beta chains below, sequenced in a study of T cells in Graves' hyperthyroidism and ophthalmopathy (dated by TCRdb to the late 2010s). The library was built by means of multiplex PCR. Sequencing took place on an Illumina HiSeq 2000. The TCR beta CDR3 regions were amplified from the RNA transcripts. The TCR CDR3 was subjected to a first round of RT-PCR using the HTBI primer set and the Qiagen OneStep RT-PCR kit. TCRdb itself trimmed the public reads at Q25 with fastp, ran MiXCR and retained productive beta chains. Records with the same CDR3 protein are collapsed into one entry carrying the most frequent genes and DNA. Recorded for this sample are more than 300,000 distinct CDR3 sequences; around 15% of them occurred a single time. The top ten hold around 20% of the sample. What was sequenced was blood. These TCRs come from a woman between 25 and 40 years old with Graves' ophthalmopathy.

This clonotype was seen ten or more times. The rearrangement links TRBV7-6 to TRBJ2-5; 11 bases align to TRBD1. V shed 5 bases, J shed 1 base, and the junction held 6 bases outside the gene matches. The germline CDR1 and CDR2 sequences are SGHVS and FNYEAQ. This CDR3 region has 16 residues. In DNA form, the CDR3 reads TGTGCCAGCAGCCTGGGGACAGGGGGTCCCCAAGAGACCCAGTACTTC. Protein product: CASSLGTGGPQETQYF.

This clonotype has at least ten counts. V gene TRBV7-8 combines with J gene TRBJ2-1, with no clear D. Trimming removed 7 bases at V and 0 bases at J, with 16 bases between. CDR1 SGHVS and CDR2 FQNEAQ come from the germline V gene. The CDR3 consists of 16 residues. The DNA of the CDR3 is TGTGCCAGCACCCCCCGGGCGCTGAGCTCCTACAATGAGCAGTTCTTC. Amino acid sequence: CASTPRALSSYNEQFF.

This clonotype was found many times. The J gene is TRBJ2-5, the V gene TRBV20-1, with 7 bases that match TRBD1. The V gene's germline CDR1 is DFQATT and CDR2 SNEGSKA (reference sequence). The CDR3 has 13 residues. Losses at the gene ends were 1 base for V and 2 bases for J; bases not matched to a gene: 1. The CDR3 DNA follows: TGCAGTGCTAGAGGGACAGGACAAGAGACCCAGTACTTC. Protein: CSARGTGQETQYF.

This clonotype was counted at least ten times. The V gene is TRBV6-1, the J gene TRBJ2-5; 12 bases line up with TRBD2. CDR3 length equals 15 residues. Per germline, CDR1 MNHNS and CDR2 SASEGT. The J segment lost 2 bases and the V segment lost 2 bases, leaving 0 bases of the junction unmatched. For the CDR3, the DNA is TGTGCCAGCAGTGAACTAGCGGGGGGGCAAGAGACCCAGTACTTC. Translating gives CASSELAGGQETQYF.

This clonotype was observed a handful of times. The chain combines TRBV4-1 with TRBJ2-7, with 8 bases aligning to TRBD1. This CDR3 contains 17 residues. V gave up 0 bases and J gave up 3 bases; unmatched junction bases: 10. CDR1 is MGHRA and CDR2 is YSYEKL in the germline V gene. CDR3 DNA sequence: TGCGCCAGCAGCCAAGACCCCCGGGACAGGTTGATCTACGAGCAGTACTTC. Translation: CASSQDPRDRLIYEQYF.

Many counts were recorded for this clonotype. V and J are TRBV7-9 and TRBJ2-1; TRBD2 aligns across 8 bases. Trimming took 5 bases from V and 3 from J; bases not matched to a gene: 6. Germline CDR1 reads SEHNR; CDR2 reads FQNEAQ (reference sequence). The CDR3 has 15 amino acids. The CDR3 region has the DNA TGTGCCAGCAGCAAGGGACTAGTCAGCTACAATGAGCAGTTCTTC. It yields the protein CASSKGLVSYNEQFF.

The chain joins TRBV7-9 to TRBJ2-7, with 8 bases aligning to TRBD1. V lost 4 bases, J lost 3 bases, and 5 bases stayed unmatched. Per the germline V gene, CDR1 is SEHNR and CDR2 is FQNEAQ (reference sequence). CDR3 length: 14 amino acids. CDR3 loop: CASSSRTGFYEQYF. The CDR3, as DNA: TGTGCCAGCAGCTCCCGGACAGGGTTCTACGAGCAGTACTTC.

This clonotype was counted ten times or more. V and J are TRBV30 and TRBJ2-2; D is ambiguous. V gave up 5 bases and J gave up 9 bases, with 10 bases separating them. Germline V gene sequence: CDR1 GTSNPN, CDR2 SVGIG (reference sequence). The CDR3 spans 11 residues. The CDR3: CAWREIRELFF. The CDR3 bases are TGTGCCTGGCGAGAAATTCGGGAGCTGTTTTTT.

CDR3 bases: TGTGCCAGCAGTTACCCCTTGATTGGCGATGGGCTGGGACCCCTCCACTTT. Residues: CASSYPLIGDGLGPLHF. The V gene is TRBV6-5, the J gene TRBJ1-6; D gene ambiguous. This CDR3 has 17 amino acids. Germline assignment: CDR1 MNHEY and CDR2 SVGAGI. Trimming took off 2 bases at V and 12 bases at J, with 23 bases between the two ends.

This clonotype was counted many times. This chain's CDR3 is CASSSWTGYNQPQHF. CDR3 coding DNA: TGTGCCAGCAGCTCATGGACAGGGTACAATCAGCCCCAGCATTTT. The chain combines TRBV7-8 with TRBJ1-5, with 8 nucleotides matching TRBD1. This CDR3 spans 15 amino acids. Trimming at V came to 4 bases and at J to 3 bases, leaving 5 bases not matched to a gene. The germline V gene has CDR1 SGHVS and CDR2 FQNEAQ.

The sample holds many counts of this clonotype. J is TRBJ2-5 and V is TRBV7-2, with 7 nucleotides matching TRBD2. Germline-derived CDR1 and CDR2 are SGHTA and FQGNSA. After removal of 5 bases from V and 2 bases from J, the junction contained 8 bases not matched to a gene. The CDR3 contains 15 residues. CDR3 amino acids: CASSRVTSWQETQYF. For the CDR3, the DNA is TGTGCCAGCAGCCGAGTGACTAGCTGGCAAGAGACCCAGTACTTC.

This clonotype was picked up a small number of times. The V and J genes are TRBV7-9 and TRBJ1-3; D is possibly TRBD1 (5 bases). CDR3 length: 11 residues. Germline V gives CDR1 SEHNR, CDR2 FQNEAQ (reference sequence). Trimming removed 11 bases at V and 2 bases at J, with 7 bases between. CDR3 coding DNA: TGTGCCTGGGGACCTGGAAACACCATATATTTT. It specifies CAWGPGNTIYF.

The V and J genes are TRBV20-1 and TRBJ2-1; D is possibly TRBD2 (6 bases). Germline V gene data show CDR1 as DFQATT and CDR2 as SNEGSKA (reference sequence). Deletions cut 3 bases from V and 1 base from J, with 13 bases between. This CDR3 has 15 amino acids. This CDR3 is CSASPSAGSYNEQFF. The CDR3 region has the DNA TGCAGTGCTAGTCCCTCGGCGGGGTCCTACAATGAGCAGTTCTTC.